One and the same sample provided the 3 T cell receptor beta chains below, sequenced in a study of PD-1 blockade in mismatch repair-deficient tumors. The protocol was immunoSEQ multiplex PCR, while the TCRdb copy is restricted to in-frame clones and leaves out a portion. The sample carries 100,000 to 150,000 clones, 70% to 90% recorded once. Sequencing used peripheral blood, obtained 44 weeks after starting pembrolizumab. The origin of the receptors is an adult with mismatch repair-deficient cancer.

The CDR3 here is CASSVLSGGQGYEQYF. CDR3 nucleotide sequence: TGTGCCAGCAGTGTATTGTCGGGAGGGCAAGGCTACGAGCAGTACTTC. J is TRBJ2-7 and V is TRBV2; 8 bases match TRBD2. The germline V gene encodes CDR1 SNHLY and CDR2 FYNNEI. The length of the CDR3 is 16 residues. The V segment lost 4 bases and the J segment 3 bases; nucleotides outside the gene matches: 11.

The chain combines TRBV11-2 with TRBJ2-2; D unclear. The CDR3 totals 13 residues. CDR1 SGHAT and CDR2 FQNNGV come from the germline V gene. V lost 3 bases and J lost 7, with 9 bases in between. Here the CDR3 reads CASSFGVNGELFF. The DNA for the CDR3 is TGTGCCAGCAGCTTTGGGGTCAACGGGGAGCTGTTTTTT.

J is TRBJ2-1 and V is TRBV6-1; TRBD1 is a possible D gene (6 bases). CDR1 and CDR2 from the germline V gene are MNHNS and SASEGT. The V gene lost 8 bases and the J gene lost 5 bases, with 16 bases spanning the gap. The CDR3 spans 14 residues. The CDR3 sequence: CASRHLGAHNEQFF. For the CDR3, the DNA is TGTGCCAGCCGACATTTGGGGGCGCACAATGAGCAGTTCTTC.